These 5 T cell receptor beta chains came from one sample sequenced in a study of siplizumab effects on memory and regulatory T cells. TCRdb's table, derived via immunoSEQ multiplex PCR, lists solely in-frame clones and lacks some. The data contain roughly 100,000 clones, about 93% of them singletons. Sequencing input: Tregs sorted from blood. The receptor source for this set is a human donor in good health.

This rearrangement joins TRBV18 to TRBJ2-7; D gene uncertain. Germline V CDR1 and CDR2: KGHSH, LQKENI. Trimming left V 1 base short and J 4 bases short, with 5 bases between. The length of the CDR3 is 12 residues. The CDR3 protein is CASSPRAYEQYF. DNA of the CDR3: TGTGCCAGCTCACCACGAGCTTACGAGCAGTACTTC.

The rearrangement links TRBV25-1 to TRBJ1-1; D gene ambiguous. Trimming removed 10 bases at V and 0 bases at J, with 12 bases between. CDR1 and CDR2 (germline): MGHDK, SYGVNS. The CDR3 runs 13 residues. The CDR3 nucleotides read TGTGCCACCCGAGGACGGCTGAACACTGAAGCTTTCTTT. Its translation: CATRGRLNTEAFF.

The chain has TRBV7-9 and TRBJ1-2; the D is unclear. The germline gives CDR1 SEHNR, CDR2 FQNEAQ (reference sequence). The CDR3 contains 12 residues. V lost 2 bases and J 8 bases, leaving 9 bases between the germline ends. The chain's CDR3 is CASSLHPLGYTF. The CDR3 DNA reads TGTGCCAGCAGCTTACACCCCCTCGGCTACACCTTC.

The CDR3 DNA follows: TGCGCCAGCAGTCCTAGACAGGGGGTGTTCTATGGCTACACCTTC. This gives the protein CASSPRQGVFYGYTF. The chain has TRBV4-1 and TRBJ1-2; 9 bases fit TRBD1. The V segment lost 6 bases and the J segment 4 bases; nucleotides outside the gene matches: 9. CDR1 MGHRA and CDR2 YSYEKL come from the germline V gene. There are 15 residues in the CDR3.

The chain combines TRBV6-6 with TRBJ2-7; TRBD2 matches at 7 bases. Germline CDR1 and CDR2: MNHNY and SVGAGI (reference sequence). The CDR3 sequence is 14 residues long. V was clipped by 5 bases and J by 7 bases; unmatched bases: 11. The CDR3 here is CASSTPGGSGEQYF. CDR3 nucleotides: TGTGCCAGCAGTACCCCCGGCGGTAGCGGGGAGCAGTACTTC.